The 31 T cell receptor beta chains reported below all come from one sample, sequenced in a study of metastatic and nonmetastatic thyroid tumors. Patients were all untreated before their thyroid surgery. TCRdb re-called clones from the PCR reads using MiXCR. The data hold over 30,000 clones, with roughly 22% observed a single time. The sequencing sample was made of tumor tissue. Receptors originate from a male donor with papillary thyroid cancer or a benign thyroid nodule (not recorded which). Some clones in this sample may be carry-over from other donors' samples.

The V call is TRBV19, the J call TRBJ1-1; perhaps TRBD1 as D (5 bases). The V gene lost 2 bases and the J gene lost 3 bases, with 10 bases spanning the gap. This CDR3 region has 14 residues. CDR1 is LNHDA and CDR2 is SQIVND in the germline V gene (reference sequence). CDR3 residues: CASSIYGGDTEAFF. Written as DNA, the CDR3 is TGTGCCAGTAGTATATATGGGGGGGACACTGAAGCTTTCTTT.

This clone was seen many times. This chain joins TRBV12-3 or TRBV12-4 and TRBJ2-5, with D unresolved. Trimming left V 3 bases short and J 3 bases short, with 8 bases between. This CDR3 region has 13 residues. Here the CDR3 reads CASSFVNKETQYF. The DNA of the CDR3 is TGTGCCAGCAGTTTCGTAAATAAAGAGACCCAGTACTTC.

This clone was seen at least ten times. The chain uses TRBV19 and TRBJ2-1; either TRBD1 or TRBD2 may fit D (6 bases each). V lost 2 bases and J 9 bases, leaving 14 bases between the germline ends. The germline V gene encodes CDR1 LNHDA and CDR2 SQIVND (reference sequence). The CDR3 contains 14 residues. The CDR3 region has the DNA TGTGCCAGTAGTATATTGGCGGGACAAGGTGAGCAGTTCTTC. It specifies CASSILAGQGEQFF.

This clone is classed as medium-sized (0.01 to 0.1%). The rearrangement links TRBV6-1 to TRBJ2-7, with D tentatively TRBD2 (6 bases). Trimming removed 7 bases from V and 3 bases from J, with 22 bases in between. The germline CDR1 and CDR2 sequences are MNHNS and SASEGT. CDR3 length: 16 residues. DNA for the CDR3: TGTGCCAGCAAAGAAGGGGACTCGCGGTCCCTCTACGAGCAGTACTTC. Translated: CASKEGDSRSLYEQYF.

This clone was picked up many times. The CDR3 DNA reads TGTGCCAGTAGTATAGTCGGTCAGCCCCAGCATTTT. Translated, it gives CASSIVGQPQHF. V is TRBV19 and J is TRBJ1-5; D remains ambiguous. CDR3 length: 12 residues. With 1 base removed from V and 6 bases from J, the gap between germline ends came to 4 bases. Germline V gene data show CDR1 as LNHDA and CDR2 as SQIVND (reference sequence). The full variable domain, its missing parts supplied by reference TRBV19 and TRBJ1-5, is DGGITQSPKYLFRKEGQNVTLSCEQNLNHDAMYWYRQDPGQGLRLIYYSQIVNDFQKGDIAEGYSVSREKKESFPLTVTSAQKNPTAFYLCASSIVGQPQHFGDGTRLSIL.

The sample holds a few counts of this clone. The rearrangement uses TRBV6-2 or TRBV6-3 and TRBJ2-1; a weak D match, TRBD2 (6 bases). Trimming removed 6 bases at V and 9 bases at J, with 21 bases between. The CDR3 contains 15 residues. CDR1 and CDR2 from the germline V gene are MNHEY and SVGEGT. The CDR3 protein is CASSRSGSGVFEQFF. CDR3 sequence (DNA): TGTGCCAGCAGCCGATCAGGATCGGGGGTCTTTGAGCAGTTCTTC.

In this sample, this clone turned up many times. The chain carries TRBV5-1 and TRBJ2-5, with a tentative D call TRBD1 (6 bases). CDR3 length: 14 residues. Trimming cost V 4 bases and J 5 bases, with 15 bases left between them. CDR1 and CDR2 from the germline V gene are SGHRS and YFSETQ. The CDR3 nucleotides are TGCGCCAGCAGCATGACAGGTCAGCGGGAGACCCAGTACTTC. Translated, it gives CASSMTGQRETQYF.

By sample share, this clone is medium-sized (0.01 to 0.1%). V usage is TRBV27 and J usage is TRBJ2-1; 8 bases are a match to TRBD2. Per the germline V gene, CDR1 is MNHEY and CDR2 is SMNVEV (reference sequence). J was trimmed by 8 bases and V by 5 bases; bases with no gene match: 11. The CDR3 loop spans 15 amino acids. CDR3 DNA sequence: TGTGCCAGCAGTCGCGACCGCAGCGGGAGCTATGAGCAGTTCTTC. It yields the protein CASSRDRSGSYEQFF.

The gene calls are TRBV6-1 and TRBJ1-6; tentative D call: TRBD1 (5 bases). Germline V gene sequence: CDR1 MNHNS, CDR2 SASEGT. V was trimmed by 10 bases and J by 6 bases, leaving 13 bases between them. CDR3 length: 13 residues. The CDR3 sequence is CAILVGGNSPLHF. The CDR3 region has the DNA TGTGCCATTCTGGTGGGGGGTAATTCACCCCTCCACTTT.

This clone has a handful of counts. The rearrangement uses TRBV19 and TRBJ2-2; weak D call: TRBD2 (5 bases). V was clipped by 5 bases and J by 6 bases, with 7 bases between them. This CDR3 contains 12 residues. Germline V lookup: CDR1 LNHDA, CDR2 SQIVND (reference sequence). In DNA, the CDR3 is TGTGCCAGTAGTGGGCGGGCCGGGGAGCTGTTTTTT. This encodes CASSGRAGELFF.

V gene TRBV11-2 combines with J gene TRBJ2-1; 11 bases map to TRBD1. CDR3 length: 15 amino acids. Germline CDR1 is SGHAT and CDR2 is FQNNGV. The trim removed 5 bases at V and 7 bases at J, leaving 7 bases unmatched. Here the CDR3 reads CASSPGTGGRNEQFF. DNA of the CDR3: TGTGCCAGCAGCCCAGGGACAGGGGGTAGGAATGAGCAGTTCTTC.

This clone was found many times. V and J are TRBV7-2 and TRBJ2-1; D is ambiguous. V was pared by 5 bases and J by 10 bases, with 9 bases between. Germline V CDR1 and CDR2: SGHTA, FQGNSA. The CDR3 covers 11 residues. The CDR3 DNA is TGTGCCAGCAGCACAACCTACGAGCAGTTCTTC. It is translated as CASSTTYEQFF.

This clone was detected ten times or more. V usage is TRBV7-3 and J usage is TRBJ2-3; TRBD2 matches 10 bases. Germline CDR1 reads SGHTA; CDR2 reads FQGTGA. This CDR3 is 15 amino acids long. The J segment lost 3 bases and the V segment lost 5 bases, leaving 5 bases of the junction unmatched. CDR3 nucleotide sequence: TGTGCCAGCAGCCCCAGCGGGAGGGAAACAGATACGCAGTATTTT. Protein: CASSPSGRETDTQYF.

This clone has more than one count but fewer than ten. The chain has TRBV5-1 and TRBJ2-3; D could derive from TRBD1 or TRBD2 (6 bases each). The germline V and J ends were trimmed by 4 bases and 3 bases, with 12 bases remaining between them. This CDR3 has 14 amino acids. The germline CDR1 and CDR2 sequences are SGHRS and YFSETQ. CDR3 sequence reads: CASSPGGLTDTQYF. The CDR3 region has the DNA TGCGCCAGCAGCCCCGGGGGCTTGACAGATACGCAGTATTTT.

This clone was recorded at least ten times. This sequence may be a read error, since a much larger clone differs from it by one base. V gene TRBV9 combines with J gene TRBJ1-5, with D perhaps TRBD1 (5 bases). The V and J ends lost 2 bases and 5 bases respectively, with 14 bases between them. This CDR3 contains 15 residues. Germline V gene data show CDR1 as SGDLS and CDR2 as YYNGEE. The CDR3 DNA follows: TGTGCCAGCAGCGTCGGGGCAGGGAGGGATCAGCCCCAGCATTTT. Its protein product is CASSVGAGRDQPQHF.

This clone was observed many times. The chain uses TRBV5-1 and TRBJ1-1, with D perhaps TRBD1 (6 bases). Germline V gene data show CDR1 as SGHRS and CDR2 as YFSETQ. V lost 1 base and J 8 bases, leaving 12 bases between the germline ends. The CDR3 is 13 residues long. CDR3 DNA: TGCGCCAGCAGCTTGACCGGGACATCCGAAGCTTTCTTT. It encodes CASSLTGTSEAFF.

V gene TRBV7-2 combines with J gene TRBJ1-1, with D perhaps matching TRBD1 (5 bases). Germline lookup yields CDR1 SGHTA and CDR2 FQGNSA. Trimming shortened V by 1 base and J by 7 bases, and 13 bases separated the two germline ends. This CDR3 spans 14 amino acids. The CDR3 coding sequence is TGTGCCAGCAGCTTAGGCGGGACGTCCGTTGAAGCTTTCTTT. It yields the protein CASSLGGTSVEAFF.

The V gene is TRBV6-2 or TRBV6-3, the J gene TRBJ2-5, with a possible D match to TRBD2 (6 bases). V lost 2 bases to trimming and J lost 4 bases, with 17 bases between them. Looked up from germline, CDR1 is MNHEY and CDR2 is SVGEGT. This CDR3 is 16 amino acids long. The CDR3 coding sequence is TGTGCCAGCAGTTACGATGGGGGAGTGGGAGGAGAGACCCAGTACTTC. Encoded protein: CASSYDGGVGGETQYF.

Of note for this clone: This may arise from a read error, as a much more abundant clone is one base away. Other DNA sequences in the sample encode the same CDR3. The chain carries TRBV4-2 and TRBJ2-7; TRBD1 matches 9 bases. The CDR3 has 17 residues. Germline CDR1 and CDR2: LGHNA and YNFKEQ. Losses at the gene ends were 0 bases for V and 4 bases for J; bases not matched to a gene: 10. The CDR3 coding sequence is TGTGCCAGCAGCCAAGATAGGGGGGGACAGGGTGATTACGAGCAGTACTTC. It encodes CASSQDRGGQGDYEQYF.

In its sample, this clone was seen many times. The rearrangement joins TRBV20-1 to TRBJ1-4; D is unresolved. Germline V CDR1 and CDR2: DFQATT, SNEGSKA (reference sequence). The V end lost 0 bases, the J end lost 3 bases, and 8 bases lay between the germline ends. The CDR3 runs 14 residues. The CDR3 coding sequence is TGCAGTGCTAGAGACTCCGGATCTAATGAAAAACTGTTTTTT. It specifies CSARDSGSNEKLFF.

This clone came up a few times. The chain is built from TRBV6-1 and TRBJ1-1; no reliable D call. Germline V CDR1 and CDR2: MNHNS, SASEGT. This CDR3 spans 14 amino acids. Trimming removed 6 bases at V and 2 bases at J, with 13 bases between. In DNA form, the CDR3 reads TGTGCCAGCAGACCCGGGCCCTATAACACTGAAGCTTTCTTT. Translation: CASRPGPYNTEAFF.

Remarks on this clone: An end of the junction does not agree with germline; a read error may underlie this. The chain links TRBV5-1 to TRBJ2-7, with TRBD1 matching over 7 bases. This CDR3 spans 15 amino acids. The germline V gene has CDR1 SGHRS and CDR2 YFSETQ. CDR3 in amino acids: CASSFRWDSRDEHYF. The CDR3 nucleotides are TGCGCCAGCAGCTTTCGATGGGACAGTAGGGACGAGCACTACTTC.

This clone was detected many times. This chain uses TRBV28 with TRBJ2-5, with TRBD2 matching 9 bases. Per germline, CDR1 MDHEN and CDR2 SYDVKM. The CDR3 loop spans 15 amino acids. The V segment lost 5 bases and the J segment 5 bases; nucleotides outside the gene matches: 9. The CDR3 DNA sequence: TGTGCCAGCAGTAACTCGCGCGGGACTAGCGAGACCCAGTACTTC. It specifies CASSNSRGTSETQYF.

In its sample, this clone was seen a few times. The gene calls are TRBV6-1 and TRBJ1-2, with 7 positions matching TRBD1. Trimming removed 5 bases from V and 7 bases from J; junction bases left unmatched: 13. The CDR3 consists of 15 residues. Germline loops: CDR1 MNHNS, CDR2 SASEGT. CDR3 coding DNA: TGTGCCAGCAGTCCCGGCCCTGGACAGGTTGGTGGCTACACCTTC. Encoded protein: CASSPGPGQVGGYTF.

This clone has a count of ten or more. V gene TRBV7-6 combines with J gene TRBJ2-7, with TRBD1 identical over 7 bases. Germline V lookup: CDR1 SGHVS, CDR2 FNYEAQ. The CDR3 runs to 15 residues. Losses at the gene ends were 5 bases for V and 0 bases for J; bases not matched to a gene: 7. CDR3: CASSLQAGGSYEQYF. The DNA of the CDR3 is TGTGCCAGCAGCCTACAGGCAGGGGGCTCCTACGAGCAGTACTTC.

About this clone: One junction end does not reproduce the germline sequence, and a read error may be involved. The chain uses TRBV6-1 and TRBJ1-2; D not certain. Germline loops: CDR1 MNHNS, CDR2 SASEGT. The CDR3 is 13 residues long. CDR3 loop: CTSSESTRWVYTF. The CDR3 nucleotides read TGTACCAGCAGTGAATCGACACGCTGGGTCTACACCTTC.

V is TRBV5-1 and J is TRBJ1-1; D gene unclear. The V end lost 1 base, the J end lost 0 bases, and 4 bases lay between the germline ends. Per germline, CDR1 SGHRS and CDR2 YFSETQ. This CDR3 has 13 residues. The CDR3 spells CASSLTMNTEAFF. The CDR3 region has the DNA TGCGCCAGCAGCTTGACAATGAACACTGAAGCTTTCTTT.

This clone was seen many times. The V and J genes are TRBV24-1 and TRBJ2-3, with 10 bases lining up with TRBD1. CDR1 is KGHDR, CDR2 SFDVKD, per germline. V trimming: 3 bases; J trimming: 5 bases; junction bases outside the gene matches: 7. This CDR3 region has 16 residues. CDR3 bases: TGTGCCACCAGTGATCCAGCGACAGGGGGCAAAGATACGCAGTATTTT. Encoded protein: CATSDPATGGKDTQYF.

This clone was counted only a few times. At one end, the junction sequence differs from germline, possibly due to a read error. The V and J genes are TRBV6-9 and TRBJ2-5; no firm D call. This CDR3 has 13 residues. Germline values: CDR1 MNHGY, CDR2 SVAAGI. The CDR3 DNA reads as TGTGCCAGCAGTTTCGGATTTCAAGAGAACCAGTACTTC. Protein sequence: CASSFGFQENQYF.

V gene TRBV5-4 combines with J gene TRBJ2-7; TRBD1 is a possible D gene (6 bases). The CDR3 is made up of 16 amino acids. Germline lookup yields CDR1 SGHNT and CDR2 YYREEE (reference sequence). V was pared by 4 bases and J by 4 bases, with 21 bases between. CDR3 DNA sequence: TGTGCCAGCAGCCTTGGTTCTCCCAGGGGAAATTACGAGCAGTACTTC. This sequence encodes CASSLGSPRGNYEQYF.

This clone was counted many times. This chain connects TRBV5-1 to TRBJ1-5; unclear D gene. The V end lost 0 bases, the J end lost 0 bases, and 7 bases lay between the germline ends. This CDR3 spans 15 amino acids. The V gene's germline CDR1 is SGHRS and CDR2 YFSETQ. The CDR3 region has the DNA TGCGCCAGCAGCTTGGACGGGAATAGCAATCAGCCCCAGCATTTT. This translates into CASSLDGNSNQPQHF.